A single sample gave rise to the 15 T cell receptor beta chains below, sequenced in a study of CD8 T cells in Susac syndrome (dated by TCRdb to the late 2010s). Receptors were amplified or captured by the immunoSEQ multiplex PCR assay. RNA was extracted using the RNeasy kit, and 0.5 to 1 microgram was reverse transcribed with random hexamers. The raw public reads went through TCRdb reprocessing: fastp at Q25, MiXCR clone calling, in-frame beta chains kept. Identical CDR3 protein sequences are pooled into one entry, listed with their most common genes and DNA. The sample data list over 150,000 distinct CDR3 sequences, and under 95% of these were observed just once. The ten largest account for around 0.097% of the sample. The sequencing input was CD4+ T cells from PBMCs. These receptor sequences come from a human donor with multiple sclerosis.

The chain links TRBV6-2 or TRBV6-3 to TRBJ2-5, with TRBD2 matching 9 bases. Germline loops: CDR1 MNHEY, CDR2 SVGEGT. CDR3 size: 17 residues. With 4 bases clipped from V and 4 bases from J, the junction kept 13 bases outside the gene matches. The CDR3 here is CASSSPRLAEKLETQYF. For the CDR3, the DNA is TGTGCCAGCAGTTCACCAAGACTAGCGGAGAAACTAGAGACCCAGTACTTC.

CDR3 sequence reads: CASSSSSWSYEQYF. The CDR3 DNA reads as TGTGCCAGCAGTTCCTCCTCTTGGTCCTACGAGCAGTACTTC. The V and J genes are TRBV28 and TRBJ2-7; D remains ambiguous. The germline gives CDR1 MDHEN, CDR2 SYDVKM. Trimming removed 4 bases at V and 1 base at J, with 11 bases between. The CDR3 consists of 14 residues.

The CDR3 bases are TGCGCCAGCAGCTTCATGGACTATGGCTACACCTTC. Its protein is CASSFMDYGYTF. The rearrangement links TRBV5-1 to TRBJ1-2; D uncertain. Germline values: CDR1 SGHRS, CDR2 YFSETQ. V dropped 2 bases and J dropped 3 bases, with 5 bases sitting between them. The length of the CDR3 is 12 residues.

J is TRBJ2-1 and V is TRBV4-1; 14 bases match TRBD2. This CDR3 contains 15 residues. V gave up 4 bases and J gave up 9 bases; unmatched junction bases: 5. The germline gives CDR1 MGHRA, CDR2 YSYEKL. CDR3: CASSPGLAGVGEQFF. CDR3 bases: TGCGCCAGCAGCCCGGGACTAGCGGGAGTCGGTGAGCAGTTCTTC.

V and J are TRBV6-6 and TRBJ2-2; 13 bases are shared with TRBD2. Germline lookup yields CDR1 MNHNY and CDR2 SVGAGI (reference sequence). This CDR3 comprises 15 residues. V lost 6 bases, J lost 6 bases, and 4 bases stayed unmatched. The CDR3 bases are TGTGCCAGCAGGACTAGCGGGGGGTTTTCCGGGGAGCTGTTTTTT. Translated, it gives CASRTSGGFSGELFF.

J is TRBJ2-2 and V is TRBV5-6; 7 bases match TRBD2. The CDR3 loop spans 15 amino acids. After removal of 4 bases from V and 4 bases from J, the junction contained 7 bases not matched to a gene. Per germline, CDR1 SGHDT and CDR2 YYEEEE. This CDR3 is CASSRGRRGTGELFF. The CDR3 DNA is TGTGCCAGCAGCCGCGGGAGACGTGGCACCGGGGAGCTGTTTTTT.

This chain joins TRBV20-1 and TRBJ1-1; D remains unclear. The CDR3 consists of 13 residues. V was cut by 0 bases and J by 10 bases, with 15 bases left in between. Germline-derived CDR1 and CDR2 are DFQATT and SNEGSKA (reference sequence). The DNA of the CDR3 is TGCAGTGCTAGAGACACGCTCAGGAGTGGAGCTTTCTTT. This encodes CSARDTLRSGAFF.

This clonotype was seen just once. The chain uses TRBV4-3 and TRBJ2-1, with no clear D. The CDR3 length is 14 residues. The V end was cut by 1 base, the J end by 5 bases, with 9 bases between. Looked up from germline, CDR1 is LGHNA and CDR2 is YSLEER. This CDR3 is CASSQASWNNEQFF. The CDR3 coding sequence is TGCGCCAGCAGCCAAGCCTCCTGGAACAATGAGCAGTTCTTC.

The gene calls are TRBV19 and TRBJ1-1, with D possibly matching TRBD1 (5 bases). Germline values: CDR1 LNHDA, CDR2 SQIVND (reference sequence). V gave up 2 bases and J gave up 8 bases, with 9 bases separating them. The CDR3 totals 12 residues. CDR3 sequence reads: CASSIRGAEAFF. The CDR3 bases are TGTGCCAGTAGTATACGAGGGGCAGAAGCTTTCTTT.

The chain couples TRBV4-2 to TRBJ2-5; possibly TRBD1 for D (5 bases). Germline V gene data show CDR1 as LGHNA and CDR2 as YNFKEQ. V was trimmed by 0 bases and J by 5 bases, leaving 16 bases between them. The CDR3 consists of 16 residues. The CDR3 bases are TGTGCCAGCAGCCAAGAGCTCAGGGCAGTAGGGGAGACCCAGTACTTC. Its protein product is CASSQELRAVGETQYF.

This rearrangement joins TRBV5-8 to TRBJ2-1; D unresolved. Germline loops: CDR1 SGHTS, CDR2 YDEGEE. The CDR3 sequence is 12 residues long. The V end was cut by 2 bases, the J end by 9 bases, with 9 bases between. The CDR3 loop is CASSLLATEQFF. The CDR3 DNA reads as TGTGCCAGCAGCTTATTGGCCACTGAGCAGTTCTTC. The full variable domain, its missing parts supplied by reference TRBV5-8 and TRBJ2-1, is EAGVTQSPTHLIKTRGQQATLRCSPISGHTSVYWYQQALGLGLQFLLWYDEGEERNRGNFPPRFSGRQFPNYSSELNVNALELEDSALYLCASSLLATEQFFGPGTRLTVL.

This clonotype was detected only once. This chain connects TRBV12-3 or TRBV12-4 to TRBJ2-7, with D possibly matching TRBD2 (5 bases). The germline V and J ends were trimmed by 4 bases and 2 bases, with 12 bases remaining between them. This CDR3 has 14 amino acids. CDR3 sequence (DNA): TGTGCCAGCAGTTCCGGGGAACAGACCTACGAGCAGTACTTC. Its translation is CASSSGEQTYEQYF.

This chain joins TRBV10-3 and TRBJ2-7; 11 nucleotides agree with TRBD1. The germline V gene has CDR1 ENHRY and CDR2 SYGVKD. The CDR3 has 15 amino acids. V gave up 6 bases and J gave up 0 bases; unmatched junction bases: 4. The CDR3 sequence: CAIRPGTGGSYEQYF. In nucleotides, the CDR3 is TGTGCCATCAGACCCGGGACAGGGGGCTCCTACGAGCAGTACTTC.

The CDR3 sequence is CASSPRTGGPSYEQYF. CDR3 sequence (DNA): TGTGCCAGCAGCCCCAGGACAGGGGGCCCTTCCTACGAGCAGTACTTC. The gene calls are TRBV9 and TRBJ2-7, with 11 nucleotides matching TRBD1. This CDR3 is 16 amino acids long. J lost 1 base, V lost 4 bases, and 7 bases had no gene match. CDR1 and CDR2 (germline): SGDLS, YYNGEE.

The CDR3 nucleotides read TGCGCCAGCAGCTCGGGACAGGGCTATTGGCAGTACTTC. Encoded protein: CASSSGQGYWQYF. V usage is TRBV5-1 and J usage is TRBJ2-7; 9 nucleotides align to TRBD1. V dropped 3 bases and J dropped 9; count of bases not matched to a gene: 7. CDR1 is SGHRS and CDR2 is YFSETQ in the germline V gene. The CDR3 totals 13 residues.